This TCR beta chain appears in the sequencing data of a study of control samples from healthy donors and cancer patients. Germline V CDR1 and CDR2: MNHEY, SMNVEV (reference sequence). There are 15 residues in the CDR3. V lost 7 bases to trimming and J lost 7 bases; unmatched junction nucleotides: 7. TCRdb's table, derived via immunoSEQ multiplex PCR, lists solely in-frame clones and lacks some. The data show 120,000 or so clones, over 75% seen once. This clonotype was obtained from a man aged 60 to 75 in good health. V gene TRBV27 combines with J gene TRBJ1-6; TRBD1 matches at 10 bases. Sequences were obtained from blood. CDR3 residues: CASTFRGQGNSPLHF. CDR3 DNA sequence: TGTGCCAGCACTTTTCGGGGACAGGGGAATTCACCCCTCCACTTT.